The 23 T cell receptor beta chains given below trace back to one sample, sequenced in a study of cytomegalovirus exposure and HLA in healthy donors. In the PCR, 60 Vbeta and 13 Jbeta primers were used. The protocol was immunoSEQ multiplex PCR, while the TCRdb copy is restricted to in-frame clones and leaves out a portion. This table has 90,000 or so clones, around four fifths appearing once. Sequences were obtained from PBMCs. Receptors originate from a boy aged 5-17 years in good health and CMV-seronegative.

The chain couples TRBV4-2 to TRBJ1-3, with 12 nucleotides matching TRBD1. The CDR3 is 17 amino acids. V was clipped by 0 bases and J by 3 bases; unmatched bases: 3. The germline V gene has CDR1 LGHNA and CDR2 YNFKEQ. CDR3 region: CASSQEGTGGLGNTIYF. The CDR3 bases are TGTGCCAGCAGCCAAGAAGGGACAGGGGGCCTTGGAAACACCATATATTTT.

The CDR3 bases are TGTGCCTGCGTCGCTGGGACAGGGAGGACTGAAGCTTTCTTT. Its translation: CACVAGTGRTEAFF. V usage is TRBV30 and J usage is TRBJ1-1; 9 nucleotides agree with TRBD1. With V trimmed by 6 bases and J by 5 bases, 10 bases remained unmatched. Germline CDR1 and CDR2: GTSNPN and SVGIG (reference sequence). The CDR3 loop spans 14 amino acids. The full variable domain, in which reference TRBV30 and TRBJ1-1 provide the parts outside the CDR3, is SQTIHQWPATLVQPVGSPLSLECTVEGTSNPNLYWYRQAAGRGLQLLFYSVGIGQISSEVPQNLSASRPQDRQFILSSKKLLLSDSGFYLCACVAGTGRTEAFFGQGTRLTVV.

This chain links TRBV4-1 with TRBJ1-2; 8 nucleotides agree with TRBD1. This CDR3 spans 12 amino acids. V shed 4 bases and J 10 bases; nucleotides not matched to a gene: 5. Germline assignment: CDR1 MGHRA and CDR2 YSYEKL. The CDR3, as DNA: TGCGCCAGCAGCCCGGGACAGGCAAACTACACCTTC. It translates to CASSPGQANYTF.

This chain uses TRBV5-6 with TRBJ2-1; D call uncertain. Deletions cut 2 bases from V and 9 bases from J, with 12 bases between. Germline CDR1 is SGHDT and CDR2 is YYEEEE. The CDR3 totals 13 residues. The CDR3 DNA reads TGTGCCAGCAGCTTCCTAGGATTCGGTGAGCAGTTCTTC. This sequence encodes CASSFLGFGEQFF.

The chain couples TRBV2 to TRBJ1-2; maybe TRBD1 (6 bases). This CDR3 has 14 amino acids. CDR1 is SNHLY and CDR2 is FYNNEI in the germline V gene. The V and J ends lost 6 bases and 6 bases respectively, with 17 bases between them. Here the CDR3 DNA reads TGTGCCAGCAGACAAAACAGGGAATTGGATGGCTACACCTTC. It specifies CASRQNRELDGYTF.

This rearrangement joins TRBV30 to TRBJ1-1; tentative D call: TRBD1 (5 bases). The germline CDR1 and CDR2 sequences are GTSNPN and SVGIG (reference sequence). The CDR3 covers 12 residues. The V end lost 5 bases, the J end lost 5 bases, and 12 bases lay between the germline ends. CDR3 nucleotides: TGTGCCTGGGATCAGGGAGGGACTGAAGCTTTCTTT. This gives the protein CAWDQGGTEAFF.

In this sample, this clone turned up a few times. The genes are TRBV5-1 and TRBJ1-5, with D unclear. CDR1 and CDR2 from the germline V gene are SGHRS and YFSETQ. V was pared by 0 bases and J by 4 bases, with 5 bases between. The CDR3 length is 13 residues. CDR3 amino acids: CASSLERNQPQHF. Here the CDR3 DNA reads TGCGCCAGCAGCTTGGAGCGGAATCAGCCCCAGCATTTT.

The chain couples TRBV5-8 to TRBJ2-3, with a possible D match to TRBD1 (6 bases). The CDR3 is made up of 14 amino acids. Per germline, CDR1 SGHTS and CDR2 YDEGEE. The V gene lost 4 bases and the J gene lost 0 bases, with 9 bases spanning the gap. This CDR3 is CASSRTVSTDTQYF. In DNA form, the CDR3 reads TGTGCCAGCAGCAGGACAGTTAGCACAGATACGCAGTATTTT.

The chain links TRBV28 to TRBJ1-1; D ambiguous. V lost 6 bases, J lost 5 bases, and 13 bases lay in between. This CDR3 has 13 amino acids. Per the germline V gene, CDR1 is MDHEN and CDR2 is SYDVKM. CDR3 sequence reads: CASRSGVETEAFF. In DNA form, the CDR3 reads TGTGCCAGCAGGTCGGGAGTCGAGACTGAAGCTTTCTTT.

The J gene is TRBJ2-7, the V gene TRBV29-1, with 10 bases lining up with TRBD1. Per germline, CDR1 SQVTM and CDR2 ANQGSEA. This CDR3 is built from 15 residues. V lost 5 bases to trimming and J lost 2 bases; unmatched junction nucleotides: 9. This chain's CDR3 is CSVIPPGQGTYEQYF. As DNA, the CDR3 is TGCAGCGTTATCCCTCCGGGACAGGGGACCTACGAGCAGTACTTC.

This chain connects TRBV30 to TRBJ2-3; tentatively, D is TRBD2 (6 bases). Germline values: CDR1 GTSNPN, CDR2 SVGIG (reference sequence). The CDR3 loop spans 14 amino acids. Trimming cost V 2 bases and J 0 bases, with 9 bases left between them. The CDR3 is CAWSNLASTDTQYF. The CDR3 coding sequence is TGTGCCTGGAGTAACCTAGCGAGCACAGATACGCAGTATTTT.

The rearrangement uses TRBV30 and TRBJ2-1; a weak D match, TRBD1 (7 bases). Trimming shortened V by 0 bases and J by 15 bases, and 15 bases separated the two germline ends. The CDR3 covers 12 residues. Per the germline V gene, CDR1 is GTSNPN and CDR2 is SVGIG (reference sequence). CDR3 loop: CAWSVQQGGGFF. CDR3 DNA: TGTGCCTGGAGTGTACAGCAGGGGGGAGGGTTCTTC.

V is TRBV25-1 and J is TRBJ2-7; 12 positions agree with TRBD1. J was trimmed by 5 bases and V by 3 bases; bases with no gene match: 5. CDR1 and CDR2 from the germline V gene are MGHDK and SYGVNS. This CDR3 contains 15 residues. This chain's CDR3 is CASSETGTGGHEQYF. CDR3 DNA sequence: TGTGCCAGCAGTGAGACCGGGACAGGGGGCCACGAGCAGTACTTC.

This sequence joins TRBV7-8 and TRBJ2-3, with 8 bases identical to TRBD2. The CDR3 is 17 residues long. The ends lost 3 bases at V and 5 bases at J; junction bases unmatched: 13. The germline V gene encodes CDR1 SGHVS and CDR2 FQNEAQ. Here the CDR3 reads CASSFREGLSARDTQYF. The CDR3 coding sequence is TGTGCCAGCAGCTTTCGGGAGGGTCTATCGGCGAGAGATACGCAGTATTTT.

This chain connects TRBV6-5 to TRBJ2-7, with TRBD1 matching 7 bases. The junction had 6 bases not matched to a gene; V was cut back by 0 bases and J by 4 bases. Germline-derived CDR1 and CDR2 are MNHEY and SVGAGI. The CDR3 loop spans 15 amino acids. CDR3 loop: CASSYSDRAGYEQYF. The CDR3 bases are TGTGCCAGCAGTTACTCCGACAGGGCCGGGTACGAGCAGTACTTC.

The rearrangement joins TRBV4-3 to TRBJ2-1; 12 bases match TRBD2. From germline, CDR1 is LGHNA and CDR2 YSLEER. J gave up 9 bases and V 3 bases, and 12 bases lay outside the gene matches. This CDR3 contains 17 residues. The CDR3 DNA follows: TGCGCCAGCAGCCACCGAGGACTAGCGGGGCCCTTTGGTGAGCAGTTCTTC. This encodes CASSHRGLAGPFGEQFF.

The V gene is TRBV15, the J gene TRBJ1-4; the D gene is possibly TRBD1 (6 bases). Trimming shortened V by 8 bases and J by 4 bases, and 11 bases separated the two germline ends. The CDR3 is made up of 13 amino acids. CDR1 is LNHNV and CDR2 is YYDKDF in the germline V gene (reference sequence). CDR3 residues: CATLDSRNEKLFF. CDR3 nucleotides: TGTGCCACCTTGGACAGCCGTAATGAAAAACTGTTTTTT. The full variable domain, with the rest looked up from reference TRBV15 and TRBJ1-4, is DAMVIQNPRYQVTQFGKPVTLSCSQTLNHNVMYWYQQKSSQAPKLLFHYYDKDFNNEADTPDNFQSRRPNTSFCFLDIRSPGLGDTAMYLCATLDSRNEKLFFGSGTQLSVL.

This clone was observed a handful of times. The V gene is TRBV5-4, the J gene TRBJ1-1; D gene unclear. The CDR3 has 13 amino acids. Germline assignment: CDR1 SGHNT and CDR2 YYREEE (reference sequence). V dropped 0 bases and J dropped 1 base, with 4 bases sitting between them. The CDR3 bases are TGTGCCAGCAGCTTGGGTCGGAACACTGAAGCTTTCTTT. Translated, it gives CASSLGRNTEAFF.

The DNA of the CDR3 is TGTGCCAGCAGCTCAGACGGGTATTATGGCTACACCTTC. It codes for CASSSDGYYGYTF. The rearrangement joins TRBV7-9 to TRBJ1-2; D not resolved. Trimming took off 4 bases at V and 5 bases at J, with 11 bases between the two ends. Germline V lookup: CDR1 SEHNR, CDR2 FQNEAQ (reference sequence). CDR3 length: 13 residues.

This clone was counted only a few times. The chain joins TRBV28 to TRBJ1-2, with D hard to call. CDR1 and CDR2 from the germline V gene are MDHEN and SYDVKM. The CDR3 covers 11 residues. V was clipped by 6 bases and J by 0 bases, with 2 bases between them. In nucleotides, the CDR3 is TGTGCCAGCAGCTCTAACTATGGCTACACCTTC. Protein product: CASSSNYGYTF.

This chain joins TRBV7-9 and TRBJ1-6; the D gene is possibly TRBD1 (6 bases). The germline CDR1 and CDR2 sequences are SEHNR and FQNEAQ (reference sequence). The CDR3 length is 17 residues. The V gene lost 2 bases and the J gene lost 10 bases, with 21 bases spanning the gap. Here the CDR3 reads CASSLFQGYGSGSPLHF. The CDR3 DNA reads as TGTGCCAGCAGCTTATTCCAGGGGTACGGTTCCGGATCACCCCTCCACTTT. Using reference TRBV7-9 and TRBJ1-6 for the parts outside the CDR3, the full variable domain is DTGVSQNPRHKITKRGQNVTFRCDPISEHNRLYWYRQTLGQGPEFLTYFQNEAQLEKSRLLSDRFSAERPKGSFSTLEIQRTEQGDSAMYLCASSLFQGYGSGSPLHFGNGTRLTVT.

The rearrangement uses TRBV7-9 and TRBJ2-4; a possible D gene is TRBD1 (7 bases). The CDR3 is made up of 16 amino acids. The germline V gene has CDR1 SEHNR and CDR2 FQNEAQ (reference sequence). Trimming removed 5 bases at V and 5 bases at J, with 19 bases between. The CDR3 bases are TGTGCCAGCAGCCCCCCAGGGGGTAGGAGGGAAAACATTCAGTACTTC. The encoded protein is CASSPPGGRRENIQYF.

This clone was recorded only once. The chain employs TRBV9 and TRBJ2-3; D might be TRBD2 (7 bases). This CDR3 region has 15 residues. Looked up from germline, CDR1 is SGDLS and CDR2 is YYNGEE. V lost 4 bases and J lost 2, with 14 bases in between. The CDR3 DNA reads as TGTGCCAGCAGCTCGAGGGGGAGGGCCACAGATACGCAGTATTTT. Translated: CASSSRGRATDTQYF.